Shown below are 5 T cell receptor beta chains from a single sample sequenced in a study of blood T cell repertoires in COVID-19. Measured with immunoSEQ multiplex PCR; TCRdb has only the in-frame clones, and not every one. The data hold 100,000 to 150,000 clones, with approximately 71% observed a single time. Sample: peripheral blood. Every receptor here comes from a human donor in a cohort sampled during active COVID-19.

The chain uses TRBV11-2 and TRBJ1-1; D might be TRBD1 (5 bases). Trimming shortened V by 5 bases and J by 5 bases, and 18 bases separated the two germline ends. Germline values: CDR1 SGHAT, CDR2 FQNNGV. The CDR3 totals 15 residues. CDR3 region: CASSPSGLGMTEAFF. CDR3 sequence (DNA): TGTGCCAGCAGCCCCTCGGGACTGGGGATGACTGAAGCTTTCTTT.

This clone has only a few counts. The chain joins TRBV5-1 to TRBJ2-7; 9 nucleotides line up with TRBD2. The V and J ends lost 1 base and 5 bases, in that order; junction bases with no gene match: 7. The CDR3 loop spans 15 amino acids. CDR1 SGHRS and CDR2 YFSETQ come from the germline V gene. CDR3 DNA: TGCGCCAGCAGCTTGAGCAGCGGGAGGTTCAACGAGCAGTACTTC. This encodes CASSLSSGRFNEQYF.

The chain uses TRBV25-1 and TRBJ1-1; 10 bases fit TRBD1. Germline V gene sequence: CDR1 MGHDK, CDR2 SYGVNS. The CDR3 is 12 amino acids. V shed 4 bases and J 10 bases; nucleotides not matched to a gene: 3. Written as DNA, the CDR3 is TGTGCCAGCAGTGGGACAGGGGGTCGAGCTTTCTTT. It codes for CASSGTGGRAFF.

This chain links TRBV5-1 with TRBJ1-1; 7 bases map to TRBD1. The V segment lost 5 bases and the J segment 0 bases; nucleotides outside the gene matches: 13. Germline lookup yields CDR1 SGHRS and CDR2 YFSETQ. This CDR3 is 17 amino acids long. The CDR3 coding sequence is TGCGCCAGCAGAACCGGACAGGCGATCCCAATGAACACTGAAGCTTTCTTT. Its translation is CASRTGQAIPMNTEAFF.

This chain uses TRBV30 with TRBJ1-3; D remains unclear. V was trimmed by 3 bases and J by 4 bases, leaving 13 bases between them. Germline V gene data show CDR1 as GTSNPN and CDR2 as SVGIG (reference sequence). This CDR3 contains 14 residues. Here the CDR3 reads CAWRATMTGNTIYF. The CDR3 nucleotides are TGTGCCTGGAGAGCCACAATGACAGGAAACACCATATATTTT.